This TCR beta chain was recorded in a study of breast tumors, draining lymph nodes, adjacent tissues (dated by TCRdb to about 2016). Study-level background: The study compared TCR beta repertoires across tumor, adjacent nontumor tissue and axillary lymph nodes from breast cancer patients. The study was designed to assess the relationships and possible T-cell exchange between tumor, surrounding tissue and draining lymph node repertoires in human breast cancer. Overall study outcomes, separate from this receptor: A scenario in which most tumor T cells derive from the lymph node and then expand within tumor tissue was judged to be consistent with the data. The conclusion that tumor T cells originate in lymph nodes was presented as consistent with a hypothesis rather than as directly demonstrated. In luminal-like breast cancer, tumor and nontumor tissue repertoires resembled each other significantly more than in basal-like breast cancer. Tumors showed preferential V and J gene usage, and their T-cell repertoire diversity fell below that of lymph nodes yet above that of nontumor tissue.

The run used an Illumina HiSeq 2000. TCR beta chain libraries were generated by multiplex PCR amplification. High-throughput sequencing was used to analyze the amplified TCR beta chain products. Using fastp trimming at Q25 and MiXCR clonotype assembly, TCRdb reanalyzed the public sequencing data and kept in-frame beta chains. Rows are combined by CDR3 protein, so each entry shows the most common genes and DNA. The sample table shows fewer than 150,000 distinct CDR3 sequences, and around 20% are seen once. The top ten constitute over 2% of the sample. The axillary draining lymph nodes of breast cancer patients were the source of the lymph node samples. From its cysteine to its phenylalanine, the CDR3 spans 15 amino acids. Only CDR3 DNA remains: 45 bases, in frame from the first base. The germline V gene yields SGHRS for CDR1 and YFSETQ for CDR2. Germline trimming amounts to 7 bases on V and 1 base on J, with 6 as the count of junction bases outside the gene matches.

This clonotype has at least ten counts. Its antigen remains unidentified. Per-base quality was not reported, and no clone a single base away is much larger than it. The sequence joins TRBV5-1 to TRBJ2-2, with 8 central nucleotides matching TRBD1. This receptor was taken from a female donor with breast cancer. Some clones in this sample may be carry-over from other donors' samples. Sequenced sample: axillary lymph node tissue. This receptor carries the CDR3 CASGPGGGNTGELFF. The bases are TGCGCCAGCGGACCAGGGGGCGGGAACACCGGGGAGCTGTTTTTT.